This T cell receptor (beta chain) stems from a study of vaccination effects on CD4 cells after COVID-19. Ahead of sequencing, the ViraFEST assay grew antigen-specific CD4+ T cells using viral peptide pools. CD4+ T cells were isolated after about eleven days of culture. Vaccine recipients had no previous SARS-CoV-2 infection; their nucleocapsid antibodies were negative. The protocol was immunoSEQ multiplex PCR, while the TCRdb copy is restricted to in-frame clones and leaves out a portion. The sample lists roughly 60,000 clones; roughly 76% were seen once. In this sample, this clone turned up once. Its antigen remains unidentified. The CDR3 is 17 amino acids. The germline CDR1 and CDR2 sequences are KGHSH and LQKENI. V lost 1 base to trimming and J lost 2 bases; unmatched junction nucleotides: 10.

Sequences were derived from CD4+ T cells from PBMCs cultured with SARS-CoV-2 spike peptides, sampled before COVID-19 vaccination. This sequence joins TRBV18 and TRBJ2-7; 8 nucleotides match TRBD1. This TCR derives from a human donor who received a COVID-19 vaccine. CDR3 residues: CASSPLPGQGSTYEQYF. DNA of the CDR3: TGTGCCAGCTCACCACTCCCTGGACAGGGTTCCACCTACGAGCAGTACTTC.